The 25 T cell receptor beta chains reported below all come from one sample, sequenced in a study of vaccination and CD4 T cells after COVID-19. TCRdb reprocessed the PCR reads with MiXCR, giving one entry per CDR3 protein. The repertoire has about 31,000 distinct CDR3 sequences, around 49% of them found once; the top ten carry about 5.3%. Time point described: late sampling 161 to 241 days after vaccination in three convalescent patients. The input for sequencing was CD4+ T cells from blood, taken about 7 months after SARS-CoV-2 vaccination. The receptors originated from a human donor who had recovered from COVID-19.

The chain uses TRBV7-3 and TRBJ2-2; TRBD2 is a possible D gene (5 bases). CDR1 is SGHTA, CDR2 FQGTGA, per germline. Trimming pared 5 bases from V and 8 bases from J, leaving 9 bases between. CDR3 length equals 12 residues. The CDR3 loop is CASSLPGGELFF. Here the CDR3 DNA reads TGTGCCAGCAGCCTACCGGGGGGGGAGCTGTTTTTT.

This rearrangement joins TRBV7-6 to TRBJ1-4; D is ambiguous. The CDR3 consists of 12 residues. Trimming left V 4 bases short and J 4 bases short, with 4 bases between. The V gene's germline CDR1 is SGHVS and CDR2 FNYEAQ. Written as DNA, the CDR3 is TGTGCCAGCAGCTCAATTAATGAAAAACTGTTTTTT. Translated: CASSSINEKLFF.

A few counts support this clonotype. CDR3 sequence reads: CATSDSRSWEMGETQYF. CDR3 in DNA: TGTGCCACCAGTGATTCGCGCAGCTGGGAAATGGGAGAGACCCAGTACTTC. The chain uses TRBV24-1 and TRBJ2-5; D uncertain. The V and J ends lost 2 bases and 4 bases respectively, with 19 bases between them. CDR1 is KGHDR and CDR2 is SFDVKD in the germline V gene. CDR3 size: 17 residues.

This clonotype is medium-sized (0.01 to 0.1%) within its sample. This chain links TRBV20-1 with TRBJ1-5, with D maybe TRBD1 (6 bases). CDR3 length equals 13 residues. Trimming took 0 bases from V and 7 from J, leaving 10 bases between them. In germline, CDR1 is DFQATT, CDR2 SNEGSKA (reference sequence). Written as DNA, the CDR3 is TGCAGTGCTAGAGATGGGGGGGGCCAGCCCCAGCATTTT. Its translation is CSARDGGGQPQHF.

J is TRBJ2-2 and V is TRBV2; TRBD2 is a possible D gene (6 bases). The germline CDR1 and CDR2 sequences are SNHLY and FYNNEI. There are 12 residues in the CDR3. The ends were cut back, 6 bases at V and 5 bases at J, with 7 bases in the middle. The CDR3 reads CASSLATGELFF. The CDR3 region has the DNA TGTGCCAGCAGCCTAGCGACCGGGGAGCTGTTTTTT.

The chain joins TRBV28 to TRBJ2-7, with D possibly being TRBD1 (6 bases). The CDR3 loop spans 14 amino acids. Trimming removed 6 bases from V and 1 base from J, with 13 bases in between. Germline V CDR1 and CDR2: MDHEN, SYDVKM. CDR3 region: CASRQGGLSYEQYF. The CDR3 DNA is TGTGCCAGCAGACAAGGGGGTCTATCCTACGAGCAGTACTTC.

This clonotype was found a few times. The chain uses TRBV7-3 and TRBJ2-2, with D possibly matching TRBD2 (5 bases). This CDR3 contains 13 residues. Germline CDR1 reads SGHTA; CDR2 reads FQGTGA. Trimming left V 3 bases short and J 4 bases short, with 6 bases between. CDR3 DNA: TGTGCCAGCAGCTTCGGGGTCACCGGGGAGCTGTTTTTT. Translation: CASSFGVTGELFF.

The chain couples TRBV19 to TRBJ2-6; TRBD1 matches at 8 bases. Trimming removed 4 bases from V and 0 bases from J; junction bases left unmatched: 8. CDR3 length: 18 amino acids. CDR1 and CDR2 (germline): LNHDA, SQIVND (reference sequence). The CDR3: CASSRDRGYSSGANVLTF. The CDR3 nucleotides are TGTGCCAGTAGTAGAGACAGGGGCTACAGCTCTGGGGCCAACGTCCTGACTTTC.

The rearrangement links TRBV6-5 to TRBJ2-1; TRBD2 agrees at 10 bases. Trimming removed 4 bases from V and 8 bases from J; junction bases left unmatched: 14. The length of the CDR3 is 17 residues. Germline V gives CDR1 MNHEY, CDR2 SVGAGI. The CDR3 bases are TGTGCCAGCAGTTCGGATAGCGGGAGGCCGGGGAACTATGAGCAGTTCTTC. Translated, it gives CASSSDSGRPGNYEQFF.

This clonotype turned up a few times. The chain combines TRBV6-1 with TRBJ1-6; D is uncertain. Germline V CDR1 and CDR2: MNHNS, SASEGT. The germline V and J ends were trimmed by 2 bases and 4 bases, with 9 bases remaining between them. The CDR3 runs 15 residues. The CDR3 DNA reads TGTGCCAGCAGTGAAAGGAATCAGTATAATTCACCCCTCCACTTT. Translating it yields CASSERNQYNSPLHF.

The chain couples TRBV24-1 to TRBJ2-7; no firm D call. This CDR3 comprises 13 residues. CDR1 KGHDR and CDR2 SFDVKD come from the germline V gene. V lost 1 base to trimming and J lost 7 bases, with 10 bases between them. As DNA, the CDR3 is TGTGCCACCAGTGATTTAAGACGGACGGAGCAGTACTTC. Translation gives CATSDLRRTEQYF.

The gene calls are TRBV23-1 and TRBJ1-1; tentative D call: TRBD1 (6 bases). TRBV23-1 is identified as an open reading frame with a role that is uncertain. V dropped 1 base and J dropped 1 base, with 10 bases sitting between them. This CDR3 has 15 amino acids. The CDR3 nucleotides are TGCGCCAGCAGTCAATTGGGGGGGCAGAACACTGAAGCTTTCTTT. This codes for CASSQLGGQNTEAFF.

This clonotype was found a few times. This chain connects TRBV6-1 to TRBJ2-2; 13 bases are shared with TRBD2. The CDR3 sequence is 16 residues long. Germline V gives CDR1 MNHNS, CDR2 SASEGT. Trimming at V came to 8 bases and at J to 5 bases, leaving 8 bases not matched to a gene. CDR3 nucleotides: TGTGCCAGCCAGGGGACTAGCGGGACTTCGACCGGGGAGCTGTTTTTT. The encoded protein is CASQGTSGTSTGELFF.

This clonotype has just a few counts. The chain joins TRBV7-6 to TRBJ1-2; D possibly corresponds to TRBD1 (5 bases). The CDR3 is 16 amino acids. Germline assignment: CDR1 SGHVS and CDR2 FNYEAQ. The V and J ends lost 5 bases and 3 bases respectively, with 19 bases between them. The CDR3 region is CASSGVGVGGDYGYTF. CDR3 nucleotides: TGTGCCAGCAGCGGAGTGGGGGTCGGGGGGGACTATGGCTACACCTTC.

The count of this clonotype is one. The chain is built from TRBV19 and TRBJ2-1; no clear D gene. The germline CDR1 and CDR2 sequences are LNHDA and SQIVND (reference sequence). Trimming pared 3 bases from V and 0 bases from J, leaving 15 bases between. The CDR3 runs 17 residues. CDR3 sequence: CASSMTPSYSSYNEQFF. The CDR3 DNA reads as TGTGCCAGTAGTATGACACCTTCTTATAGCTCCTACAATGAGCAGTTCTTC.

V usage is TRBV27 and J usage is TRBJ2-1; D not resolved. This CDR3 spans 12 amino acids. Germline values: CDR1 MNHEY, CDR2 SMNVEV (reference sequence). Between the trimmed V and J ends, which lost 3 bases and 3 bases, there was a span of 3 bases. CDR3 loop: CASSFSYNEQFF. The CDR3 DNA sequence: TGTGCCAGCAGTTTCAGCTACAATGAGCAGTTCTTC.

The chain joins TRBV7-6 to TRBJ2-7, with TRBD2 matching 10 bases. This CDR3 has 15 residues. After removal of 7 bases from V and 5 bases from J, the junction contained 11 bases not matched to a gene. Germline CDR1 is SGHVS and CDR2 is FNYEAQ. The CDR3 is CASTRLLAGDHEQYF. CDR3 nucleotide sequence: TGTGCCAGCACCAGACTCCTAGCGGGAGATCACGAGCAGTACTTC.

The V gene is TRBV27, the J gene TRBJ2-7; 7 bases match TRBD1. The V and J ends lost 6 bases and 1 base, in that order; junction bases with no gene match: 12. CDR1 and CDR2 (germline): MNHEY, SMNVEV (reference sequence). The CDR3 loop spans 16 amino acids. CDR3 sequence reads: CASRKSRGTPSYEQYF. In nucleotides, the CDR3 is TGTGCCAGCAGGAAGAGCAGGGGGACCCCTTCCTACGAGCAGTACTTC.

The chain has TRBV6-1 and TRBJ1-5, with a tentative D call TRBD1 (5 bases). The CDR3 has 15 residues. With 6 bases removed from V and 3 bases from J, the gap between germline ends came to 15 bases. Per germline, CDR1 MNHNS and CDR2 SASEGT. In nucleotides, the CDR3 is TGTGCCAGCAGCGGGACTGTAGACCCCAATCAGCCCCAGCATTTT. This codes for CASSGTVDPNQPQHF.

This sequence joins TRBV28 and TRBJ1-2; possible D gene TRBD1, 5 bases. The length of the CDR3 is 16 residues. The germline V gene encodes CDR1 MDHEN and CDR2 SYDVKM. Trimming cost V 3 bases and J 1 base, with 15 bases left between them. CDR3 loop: CASSLIGRQFNYGYTF. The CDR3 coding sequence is TGTGCCAGCAGTTTGATAGGGCGACAGTTTAACTATGGCTACACCTTC.

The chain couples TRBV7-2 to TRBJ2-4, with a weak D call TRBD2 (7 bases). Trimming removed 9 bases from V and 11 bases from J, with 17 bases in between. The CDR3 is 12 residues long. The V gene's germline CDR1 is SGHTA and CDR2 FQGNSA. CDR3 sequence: CASRGEGPVQYF. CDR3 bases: TGTGCCAGTAGGGGGGAGGGCCCGGTTCAGTACTTC.

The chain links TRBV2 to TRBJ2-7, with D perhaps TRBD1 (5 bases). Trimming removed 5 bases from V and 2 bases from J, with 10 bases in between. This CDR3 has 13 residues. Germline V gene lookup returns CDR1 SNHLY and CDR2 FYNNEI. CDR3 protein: CASSSDSAYEQYF. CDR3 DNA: TGTGCCAGCAGTTCCGACAGCGCCTACGAGCAGTACTTC.

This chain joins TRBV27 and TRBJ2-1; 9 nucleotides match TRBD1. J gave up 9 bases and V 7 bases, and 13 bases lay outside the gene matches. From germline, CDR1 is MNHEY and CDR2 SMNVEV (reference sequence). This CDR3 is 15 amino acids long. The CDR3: CASTPMGTGIFEQFF. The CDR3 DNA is TGTGCCAGCACCCCGATGGGGACAGGGATATTTGAGCAGTTCTTC.

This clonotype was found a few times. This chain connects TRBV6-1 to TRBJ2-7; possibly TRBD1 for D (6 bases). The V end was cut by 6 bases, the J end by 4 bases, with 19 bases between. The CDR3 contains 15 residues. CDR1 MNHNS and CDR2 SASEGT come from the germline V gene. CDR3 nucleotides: TGTGCCAGCAGCACCATCAGGGGAAGTTCTTACGAGCAGTACTTC. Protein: CASSTIRGSSYEQYF.

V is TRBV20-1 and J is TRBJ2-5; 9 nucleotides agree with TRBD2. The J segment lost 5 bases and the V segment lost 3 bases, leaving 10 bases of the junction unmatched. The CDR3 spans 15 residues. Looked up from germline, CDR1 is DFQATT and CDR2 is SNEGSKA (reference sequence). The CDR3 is CSARSSGRPGETQYF. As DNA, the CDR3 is TGCAGTGCTAGGAGTAGCGGGAGACCGGGGGAGACCCAGTACTTC.